The next 30 T cell receptor beta chains were all read from a single sample in a study of blood T cell repertoires in COVID-19. Libraries were prepared by immunoSEQ multiplex PCR; TCRdb keeps only in-frame clonotypes and omits some of them. Of some 670,000 clones listed, more than 80% were seen once; the top ten hold more than 0.25%. The sample taken for sequencing was peripheral blood. Receptors were obtained from a woman aged 18-30 years with acute or convalescent COVID-19.

The CDR3 loop reads CAWSETGGLTEAFF. CDR3 nucleotides: TGTGCCTGGAGTGAGACAGGAGGATTAACTGAAGCTTTCTTT. This chain joins TRBV30 and TRBJ1-1; D may be TRBD1 (6 bases). Trimming removed 1 base from V and 5 bases from J, with 14 bases in between. Germline values: CDR1 GTSNPN, CDR2 SVGIG (reference sequence). The CDR3 covers 14 residues.

The rearrangement joins TRBV15 to TRBJ2-3; unclear D gene. CDR1 and CDR2 from the germline V gene are LNHNV and YYDKDF (reference sequence). This CDR3 is 12 amino acids long. Trimming pared 1 base from V and 6 bases from J, leaving 5 bases between. CDR3 nucleotides: TGTGCCACCAGCAGAGCCGGTGATACGCAGTATTTT. It yields the protein CATSRAGDTQYF.

This rearrangement joins TRBV24-1 to TRBJ2-1, with D perhaps TRBD1 (6 bases). The germline gives CDR1 KGHDR, CDR2 SFDVKD. CDR3 length: 14 amino acids. Trimming took off 3 bases at V and 4 bases at J, with 9 bases between the two ends. As DNA, the CDR3 is TGTGCCACCAGTGATAGGACAGCTTACAATGAGCAGTTCTTC. Amino acid sequence: CATSDRTAYNEQFF.

J is TRBJ2-7 and V is TRBV28; D is perhaps TRBD1 (6 bases). Germline values: CDR1 MDHEN, CDR2 SYDVKM. The CDR3 is 14 amino acids. V lost 7 bases and J lost 3, with 16 bases in between. DNA for the CDR3: TGTGCCAGCACCGCAGGTGGCAGGGGCTACGAGCAGTACTTC. Its protein product is CASTAGGRGYEQYF.

The V and J genes are TRBV4-2 and TRBJ1-2; D unresolved. CDR1 and CDR2 (germline): LGHNA, YNFKEQ. CDR3 length: 18 amino acids. Trimming stripped 0 bases from V and 3 bases from J, with 20 bases between. The CDR3 loop is CASSQDPGSRALDYGYTF. CDR3 DNA sequence: TGTGCCAGCAGCCAAGATCCGGGATCGAGGGCGCTGGACTATGGCTACACCTTC.

This chain uses TRBV24-1 with TRBJ1-2, with D hard to call. Trimming left V 7 bases short and J 7 bases short, with 18 bases between. The germline V gene has CDR1 KGHDR and CDR2 SFDVKD. CDR3 length equals 14 residues. The CDR3 DNA follows: TGTGCCACCAGCCCTGCCGGGAGAGCAGTTGGCTACACCTTC. It specifies CATSPAGRAVGYTF.

The rearrangement joins TRBV19 to TRBJ2-1; 8 positions agree with TRBD1. Trimming cost V 8 bases and J 6 bases; bases outside gene matches: 0. The CDR3 has 11 amino acids. Germline V gene lookup returns CDR1 LNHDA and CDR2 SQIVND (reference sequence). CDR3 nucleotides: TGTGCCAGTGACAGGGGCAATGAGCAGTTCTTC. Protein product: CASDRGNEQFF.

The gene calls are TRBV9 and TRBJ2-1, with 11 bases identical to TRBD2. V was clipped by 3 bases and J by 2 bases; unmatched bases: 7. This CDR3 contains 17 residues. Germline lookup yields CDR1 SGDLS and CDR2 YYNGEE. CDR3 protein: CASSGKLAGATYNEQFF. The DNA of the CDR3 is TGTGCCAGCAGCGGTAAACTAGCGGGGGCCACCTACAATGAGCAGTTCTTC.

The rearrangement joins TRBV4-3 to TRBJ2-3; D perhaps matches TRBD2 (6 bases). V shed 0 bases and J shed 6 bases, with 10 bases lying between them. Germline V gene data show CDR1 as LGHNA and CDR2 as YSLEER. The CDR3 totals 14 residues. CDR3: CASSQEGAGDTQYF. The CDR3 bases are TGCGCCAGCAGCCAAGAGGGTGCGGGGGATACGCAGTATTTT.

CDR3 residues: CASTSFNRGSGNTIYF. CDR3 nucleotides: TGTGCCAGCACCAGCTTTAATAGGGGTTCTGGAAACACCATATATTTT. V gene TRBV7-9 combines with J gene TRBJ1-3, with D perhaps matching TRBD1 (5 bases). Trimming stripped 7 bases from V and 1 base from J, with 17 bases between. The CDR3 is made up of 16 amino acids. The germline gives CDR1 SEHNR, CDR2 FQNEAQ (reference sequence).

The V gene is TRBV3-1 (or the pseudogene TRBV3-2), the J gene TRBJ2-5, with a weak D call TRBD2 (6 bases). The germline V gene has CDR1 LGHDT and CDR2 YNNKEL (reference sequence). The CDR3 spans 16 residues. The ends were cut back, 5 bases at V and 1 base at J, with 17 bases in the middle. CDR3 DNA: TGTGCCAGCAGCTTCCCTACTTCCGGGGGCCAAGAGACCCAGTACTTC. It translates to CASSFPTSGGQETQYF.

This clone showed up just a few times. The CDR3 here is CASSEEAQPQHF. CDR3 in DNA: TGTGCCAGCAGTGAGGAGGCTCAGCCCCAGCATTTT. The rearrangement joins TRBV2 to TRBJ1-5; D is uncertain. This CDR3 has 12 residues. CDR1 and CDR2 from the germline V gene are SNHLY and FYNNEI. Trimming took off 3 bases at V and 6 bases at J, with 6 bases between the two ends.

The chain links TRBV7-2 to TRBJ1-3; D may be TRBD1 (5 bases). Germline V gene lookup returns CDR1 SGHTA and CDR2 FQGNSA. The V gene lost 4 bases and the J gene lost 4 bases, with 11 bases spanning the gap. The CDR3 has 14 residues. The CDR3 coding sequence is TGTGCCAGCAGCTCAACAGGATCGGGAAACACCATATATTTT. Its protein product is CASSSTGSGNTIYF.

V usage is TRBV29-1 and J usage is TRBJ2-3; tentatively, D is TRBD1 (5 bases). The CDR3 has 15 amino acids. Germline lookup yields CDR1 SQVTM and CDR2 ANQGSEA. V shed 0 bases and J shed 2 bases, with 12 bases lying between them. DNA of the CDR3: TGCAGCGTTGAAGATCAGGGTTCCGCCACAGATACGCAGTATTTT. Translated, it gives CSVEDQGSATDTQYF.

This clone came up a few times. This chain joins TRBV25-1 and TRBJ2-2, with 8 bases matching TRBD2. The J segment lost 3 bases and the V segment lost 4 bases, leaving 1 base of the junction unmatched. CDR3 size: 14 residues. Germline V lookup: CDR1 MGHDK, CDR2 SYGVNS. The CDR3 protein is CASSGRGDTGELFF. Written as DNA, the CDR3 is TGTGCCAGCAGTGGGCGGGGGGACACCGGGGAGCTGTTTTTT. Using reference TRBV25-1 and TRBJ2-2 for the parts outside the CDR3, the full variable domain is EADIYQTPRYLVIGTGKKITLECSQTMGHDKMYWYQQDPGMELHLIHYSYGVNSTEKGDLSSESTVSRIRTEHFPLTLESARPSHTSQYLCASSGRGDTGELFFGEGSRLTVL.

V is TRBV2 and J is TRBJ2-3; no firm D call. Germline CDR1 SNHLY, CDR2 FYNNEI. Trimming took 0 bases from V and 7 from J, leaving 14 bases between them. CDR3 length equals 15 residues. CDR3 sequence reads: CASSEAEAAGHTQYF. DNA of the CDR3: TGTGCCAGCAGTGAAGCTGAGGCCGCCGGCCATACGCAGTATTTT.

The chain combines TRBV6-6 with TRBJ1-3, with D perhaps matching TRBD1 (5 bases). Germline V gives CDR1 MNHNY, CDR2 SVGAGI (reference sequence). The CDR3 has 14 amino acids. Deletions cut 7 bases from V and 4 bases from J, with 14 bases between. The DNA for the CDR3 is TGTGCCAGCATTGGAGGGGTGTTAGGAAACACCATATATTTT. Its translation is CASIGGVLGNTIYF.

This rearrangement joins TRBV5-1 to TRBJ2-3; 14 nucleotides align to TRBD2. V shed 5 bases and J 5 bases; nucleotides not matched to a gene: 7. Germline V gene lookup returns CDR1 SGHRS and CDR2 YFSETQ. The CDR3 spans 16 residues. In DNA, the CDR3 is TGCGCCAGCAGACCGACTAGCGGGGGGGCCATAGATACGCAGTATTTT. Amino acids: CASRPTSGGAIDTQYF.

The chain carries TRBV7-2 and TRBJ2-5; the D gene is possibly TRBD2 (5 bases). The CDR3 has 14 amino acids. Germline V gives CDR1 SGHTA, CDR2 FQGNSA. V was shortened by 3 bases and J by 2 bases, with 10 bases between the two germline ends. CDR3 sequence: CASSFFGVQETQYF. CDR3 in DNA: TGTGCCAGCAGCTTCTTCGGGGTACAAGAGACCCAGTACTTC.

The chain carries TRBV21-1 and TRBJ1-1; the DNA was not used to check the table's D call, TRBD1. TRBV21-1 corresponds to a pseudogene. This CDR3 is 17 amino acids long. The CDR3 reads CASSKALTAGDVTEAFF. The CDR3 DNA sequence: TGTGCCAGCAGCAAAGCGCTGACGGCAGGGGACGTCACTGAAGCTTTCTTT.

The V gene is TRBV10-1, the J gene TRBJ2-2; 7 positions match TRBD1. The CDR3 totals 15 residues. Germline lookup yields CDR1 WNHNN and CDR2 SYGVQD (reference sequence). With V trimmed by 6 bases and J by 3 bases, 7 bases remained unmatched. The CDR3 protein is CASRPYRGDTGELFF. For the CDR3, the DNA is TGCGCCAGCAGACCATACAGGGGTGACACCGGGGAGCTGTTTTTT.

In this sample, this clone turned up once. This chain uses TRBV18 with TRBJ1-5; 8 bases fit TRBD1. Germline values: CDR1 KGHSH, CDR2 LQKENI. V was pared by 3 bases and J by 10 bases, with 14 bases of the junction left unmatched. The CDR3 runs 16 residues. CDR3 region: CASSPGQVHSASPQHF. The DNA of the CDR3 is TGTGCCAGCTCACCGGGACAGGTCCATTCCGCGTCTCCCCAGCATTTT.

The chain carries TRBV2 and TRBJ1-5; 9 positions agree with TRBD1. Per the germline V gene, CDR1 is SNHLY and CDR2 is FYNNEI. V trimming: 6 bases; J trimming: 6 bases; junction bases outside the gene matches: 12. This CDR3 is 16 amino acids long. The CDR3 is CASSNTGGALLQPQHF. The CDR3 DNA reads as TGTGCCAGCAGCAACACAGGGGGCGCGTTACTTCAGCCCCAGCATTTT.

The chain is built from TRBV6-5 and TRBJ1-3; 8 bases map to TRBD1. This CDR3 has 15 amino acids. V shed 6 bases and J 0 bases; nucleotides not matched to a gene: 4. Per the germline V gene, CDR1 is MNHEY and CDR2 is SVGAGI. As DNA, the CDR3 is TGTGCCAGCAGCGGGACAGGCTTCTCTGGAAACACCATATATTTT. Its protein is CASSGTGFSGNTIYF.

This chain connects TRBV9 to TRBJ2-1, with D possibly TRBD2 on 5 matching bases. The germline CDR1 and CDR2 sequences are SGDLS and YYNGEE. With 0 bases removed from V and 10 bases from J, the gap between germline ends came to 14 bases. The CDR3 is 14 amino acids. The CDR3 loop is CASSVVASSGEQFF. CDR3 coding DNA: TGTGCCAGCAGCGTAGTAGCCTCCTCGGGGGAGCAGTTCTTC.

This clone came up once. This chain connects TRBV27 to TRBJ2-7; possible D gene TRBD2, 6 bases. CDR3 length: 15 amino acids. V gave up 3 bases and J gave up 2 bases, with 14 bases separating them. Germline V gene data show CDR1 as MNHEY and CDR2 as SMNVEV (reference sequence). This CDR3 is CASSFPGTVTYEQYF. The CDR3, as DNA: TGTGCCAGCAGTTTCCCCGGGACTGTAACCTACGAGCAGTACTTC.

The CDR3 DNA follows: TGTGCCAGCAGTTTAGTCATTTGGTACGGGGGGAATGAGCAGTTCTTC. This translates into CASSLVIWYGGNEQFF. The chain recombines TRBV28 with TRBJ2-1, with 7 bases aligning to TRBD2. V was clipped by 2 bases and J by 7 bases; unmatched bases: 11. CDR3 length: 16 residues. The germline CDR1 and CDR2 sequences are MDHEN and SYDVKM. The variable domain in full, completed from reference TRBV28 and TRBJ2-1, reads DVKVTQSSRYLVKRTGEKVFLECVQDMDHENMFWYRQDPGLGLRLIYFSYDVKMKEKGDIPEGYSVSREKKERFSLILESASTNQTSMYLCASSLVIWYGGNEQFFGPGTRLTVL.

This clone has only one observation. The V gene is TRBV11-2, the J gene TRBJ2-7; the D is unclear. Trimming cost V 0 bases and J 6 bases, with 9 bases left between them. This CDR3 contains 13 residues. From germline, CDR1 is SGHAT and CDR2 FQNNGV. As DNA, the CDR3 is TGTGCCAGCAGCTTAGATCGACAAGCCGAGCAGTACTTC. Translated: CASSLDRQAEQYF.

In its sample, this clone was seen a few times. The rearrangement links TRBV14 to TRBJ1-6; possible D gene TRBD1, 5 bases. V was clipped by 0 bases and J by 7 bases, with 16 bases between them. This CDR3 has 17 residues. The germline gives CDR1 SGHDN, CDR2 FVKESK. The CDR3 region is CASSQDAGLRGNSPLHF. In DNA form, the CDR3 reads TGTGCCAGCAGCCAAGACGCGGGATTGAGGGGAAATTCACCCCTCCACTTT.

The chain's CDR3 is CASTRLGGANTEAFF. For the CDR3, the DNA is TGTGCCAGCACCCGTCTTGGGGGGGCGAACACTGAAGCTTTCTTT. The rearrangement joins TRBV11-2 to TRBJ1-1; a possible D gene is TRBD1 (6 bases). Between the trimmed V and J ends, which lost 7 bases and 1 base, there was a span of 16 bases. Germline CDR1 reads SGHAT; CDR2 reads FQNNGV. The CDR3 covers 15 residues.